These 20 T cell receptor beta chains were sequenced from one sample in a study of blood T cell repertoires in COVID-19 (TCRdb year 2020). Libraries were built with the immunoSEQ multiplex PCR assay. The source is immuneACCESS, and TCRdb retained only in-frame sequences with V and J called. Part of the clones is not carried over; for the studies checked, unresolved V genes explain less than half of this, and the remainder is unexplained. This sample is represented by approximately 35,000 clones; 87% of them were singletons. Of the sample, roughly two fifths is held by the ten largest clones. Sequenced: peripheral blood. Receptors were obtained from a human donor in a cohort sampled during active COVID-19.

CDR3: CASSLGDRVRYF. The CDR3 coding sequence is TGTGCCAGCAGCCTAGGGGACAGGGTGCGGTACTTC. The V call is TRBV12-3 or TRBV12-4, the J call TRBJ2-4, with 9 positions matching TRBD1. V lost 6 bases, J lost 15 bases, and 9 bases stayed unmatched. This CDR3 spans 12 amino acids.

The chain couples TRBV5-4 to TRBJ1-4; D might be TRBD1 (5 bases). With 2 bases removed from V and 2 bases from J, the gap between germline ends came to 10 bases. The CDR3 is 15 amino acids. CDR1 and CDR2 from the germline V gene are SGHNT and YYREEE (reference sequence). CDR3 protein: CASSFGGTTNEKLFF. CDR3 nucleotide sequence: TGTGCCAGCAGCTTTGGCGGGACGACTAATGAAAAACTGTTTTTT.

The chain recombines TRBV2 with TRBJ2-1, with 8 bases identical to TRBD2. CDR3 length: 14 amino acids. Germline V gene sequence: CDR1 SNHLY, CDR2 FYNNEI. V was pared by 10 bases and J by 10 bases, with 15 bases of the junction left unmatched. The CDR3 loop is CAKGGTSVPNEQFF. CDR3 nucleotides: TGTGCCAAGGGGGGGACTAGTGTTCCCAACGAGCAGTTCTTC.

V usage is TRBV6-5 and J usage is TRBJ2-2; 9 bases are a match to TRBD1. The CDR3 is made up of 15 amino acids. V lost 6 bases to trimming and J lost 7 bases; unmatched junction nucleotides: 9. Germline V gene sequence: CDR1 MNHEY, CDR2 SVGAGI. Written as DNA, the CDR3 is TGTGCCAGCAGGAGGACCGGGACAGGGCACGGGGAGCTGTTTTTT. Its translation: CASRRTGTGHGELFF.

In nucleotides, the CDR3 is TGTGCCAGTAGTAATGGCTTGACTGAAGCTTTCTTT. Protein sequence: CASSNGLTEAFF. The rearrangement uses TRBV19 and TRBJ1-1; no clear D. Germline CDR1 and CDR2: LNHDA and SQIVND (reference sequence). V dropped 4 bases and J dropped 5 bases, with 8 bases sitting between them. CDR3 length: 12 residues. The whole variable domain, filled in from reference TRBV19 and TRBJ1-1, reads DGGITQSPKYLFRKEGQNVTLSCEQNLNHDAMYWYRQDPGQGLRLIYYSQIVNDFQKGDIAEGYSVSREKKESFPLTVTSAQKNPTAFYLCASSNGLTEAFFGQGTRLTVV.

This clone was counted once. The J gene is TRBJ2-7, the V gene TRBV5-8, with D perhaps matching TRBD2 (5 bases). With 2 bases removed from V and 3 bases from J, the gap between germline ends came to 15 bases. In germline, CDR1 is SGHTS, CDR2 YDEGEE. CDR3 size: 15 residues. The CDR3 nucleotides are TGTGCCAGCAGCTTTCTTTCGCTGAGGGTCTACGAGCAGTACTTC. Translating it yields CASSFLSLRVYEQYF.

This chain uses TRBV6-5 with TRBJ2-3; 14 nucleotides agree with TRBD2. From germline, CDR1 is MNHEY and CDR2 SVGAGI. Unmatched junction bases numbered 4, after V lost 2 bases and J lost 6 bases. CDR3 length: 16 residues. In DNA, the CDR3 is TGTGCCAGCAGTTACCCGGGACTAGCGGGGGCGGATACGCAGTATTTT. This sequence encodes CASSYPGLAGADTQYF.

This clone has just a few counts. This chain uses TRBV28 with TRBJ1-5, with 7 positions matching TRBD1. CDR1 and CDR2 (germline): MDHEN, SYDVKM. The CDR3 totals 15 residues. V gave up 5 bases and J gave up 9 bases; unmatched junction bases: 13. CDR3: CASSPADRDRPPQHF. In DNA, the CDR3 is TGTGCCAGCAGTCCGGCTGACAGGGATAGACCGCCCCAGCATTTT.

J is TRBJ1-5 and V is TRBV7-9; weak D call: TRBD1 (5 bases). The CDR3 length is 13 residues. Germline loops: CDR1 SEHNR, CDR2 FQNEAQ (reference sequence). V was clipped by 3 bases and J by 3 bases, with 6 bases between them. CDR3 sequence (DNA): TGTGCCAGCAGCTTCAGGGACAATCAGCCCCAGCATTTT. Its translation is CASSFRDNQPQHF.

This clone was found a few times. The gene calls are TRBV6-5 and TRBJ2-7, with 7 bases identical to TRBD1. V lost 2 bases to trimming and J lost 2 bases; unmatched junction nucleotides: 6. The CDR3 extends over 15 amino acids. The germline V gene has CDR1 MNHEY and CDR2 SVGAGI. CDR3 amino acids: CASSYEETGAYEQYF. Here the CDR3 DNA reads TGTGCCAGCAGTTACGAAGAAACAGGGGCCTACGAGCAGTACTTC.

V and J are TRBV7-2 and TRBJ2-7; TRBD1 aligns across 7 bases. Per germline, CDR1 SGHTA and CDR2 FQGNSA. Unmatched junction bases numbered 8, after V lost 1 base and J lost 2 bases. This CDR3 contains 16 residues. The CDR3 sequence: CASSLVVQGPPYEQYF. CDR3 bases: TGTGCCAGCAGCTTAGTGGTACAGGGGCCTCCCTACGAGCAGTACTTC.

This clone has a handful of counts. The rearrangement links TRBV5-1 to TRBJ1-1; D gene unclear. CDR3 length equals 15 residues. In germline, CDR1 is SGHRS, CDR2 YFSETQ. V was shortened by 0 bases and J by 0 bases, with 9 bases between the two germline ends. CDR3 sequence: CASSLDRVVNTEAFF. For the CDR3, the DNA is TGCGCCAGCAGCTTGGATCGGGTAGTGAACACTGAAGCTTTCTTT.

This clone occurred a few times. The V and J genes are TRBV24-1 and TRBJ2-7; tentative D call: TRBD1 (6 bases). This CDR3 spans 14 amino acids. CDR1 KGHDR and CDR2 SFDVKD come from the germline V gene. The V gene lost 4 bases and the J gene lost 1 base, with 10 bases spanning the gap. CDR3 sequence (DNA): TGTGCCACCAGTGAAACAGGGCGGTCCTACGAGCAGTACTTC. Its protein is CATSETGRSYEQYF.

The chain joins TRBV7-9 to TRBJ2-7; TRBD1 matches at 11 bases. V trimming: 0 bases; J trimming: 0 bases; junction bases outside the gene matches: 4. This CDR3 comprises 17 residues. The V gene's germline CDR1 is SEHNR and CDR2 FQNEAQ (reference sequence). The CDR3 reads CASSLAPGTGGSYEQYF. Written as DNA, the CDR3 is TGTGCCAGCAGCTTAGCGCCCGGGACAGGGGGCTCCTACGAGCAGTACTTC.

The genes are TRBV6-5 and TRBJ2-1; D gene uncertain. Germline V CDR1 and CDR2: MNHEY, SVGAGI. The CDR3 is 16 residues long. V was clipped by 0 bases and J by 0 bases, with 9 bases between them. The CDR3 DNA reads TGTGCCAGCAGTTACTCGGCCGCCAGCTCCTACAATGAGCAGTTCTTC. It is translated as CASSYSAASSYNEQFF.

In this sample, this clone turned up once. The chain uses TRBV28 and TRBJ2-3, with TRBD1 matching 8 bases. CDR3 length: 13 residues. CDR1 MDHEN and CDR2 SYDVKM come from the germline V gene. The ends lost 6 bases at V and 6 bases at J; junction bases unmatched: 5. CDR3 loop: CASRPGQGDTQYF. In DNA, the CDR3 is TGTGCCAGCAGACCAGGACAGGGCGATACGCAGTATTTT.

This clone was picked up one time. This chain connects TRBV28 to TRBJ2-7; 8 bases match TRBD2. The V gene's germline CDR1 is MDHEN and CDR2 SYDVKM. This CDR3 region has 14 residues. V lost 5 bases to trimming and J lost 5 bases; unmatched junction nucleotides: 8. This CDR3 is CASSLGRGGHEQYF. The CDR3 DNA is TGTGCCAGCAGTCTGGGCCGGGGGGGCCACGAGCAGTACTTC.

This rearrangement joins TRBV3-1 (or the pseudogene TRBV3-2) to TRBJ1-6; the match to TRBD1 covers 8 bases. V shed 1 base, J shed 7 bases, and the junction held 9 bases outside the gene matches. The CDR3 covers 17 residues. CDR1 and CDR2 from the germline V gene are LGHDT and YNNKEL (reference sequence). CDR3 residues: CASSQVLDRARNSPLHF. CDR3 in DNA: TGTGCCAGCAGCCAAGTCCTGGACAGGGCTCGAAATTCACCCCTCCACTTT.

The chain employs TRBV5-1 and TRBJ2-3, with 8 nucleotides matching TRBD1. Per the germline V gene, CDR1 is SGHRS and CDR2 is YFSETQ. This CDR3 has 15 amino acids. V lost 4 bases, J lost 1 base, and 5 bases stayed unmatched. The CDR3, as DNA: TGCGCCAGCAGCCCGGGACAGGTCGGCACAGATACGCAGTATTTT. It translates to CASSPGQVGTDTQYF.

V and J are TRBV28 and TRBJ1-4, with 11 nucleotides matching TRBD1. CDR3 length: 16 amino acids. The trim removed 1 base at V and 7 bases at J, leaving 5 bases unmatched. The germline CDR1 and CDR2 sequences are MDHEN and SYDVKM. The CDR3 sequence: CASSLFSDRGREKLFF. In nucleotides, the CDR3 is TGTGCCAGCAGTTTATTTTCGGACAGGGGGCGTGAAAAACTGTTTTTT.